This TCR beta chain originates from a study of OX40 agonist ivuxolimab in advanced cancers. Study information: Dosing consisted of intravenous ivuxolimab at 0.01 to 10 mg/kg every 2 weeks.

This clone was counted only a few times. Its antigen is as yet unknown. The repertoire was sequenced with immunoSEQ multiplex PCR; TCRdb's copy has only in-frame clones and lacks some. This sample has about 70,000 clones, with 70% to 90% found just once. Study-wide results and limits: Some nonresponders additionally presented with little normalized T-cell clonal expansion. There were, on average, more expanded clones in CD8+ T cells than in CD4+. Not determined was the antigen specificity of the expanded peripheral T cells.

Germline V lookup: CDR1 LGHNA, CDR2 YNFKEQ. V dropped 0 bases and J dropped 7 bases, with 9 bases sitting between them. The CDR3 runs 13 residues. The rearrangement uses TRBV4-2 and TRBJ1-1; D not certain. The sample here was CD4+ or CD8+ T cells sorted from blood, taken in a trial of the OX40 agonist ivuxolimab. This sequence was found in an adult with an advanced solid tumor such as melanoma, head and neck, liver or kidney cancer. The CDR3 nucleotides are TGTGCCAGCAGCCAAGATCACAGATATGAAGCTTTCTTT. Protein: CASSQDHRYEAFF.